The entry below describes one T cell receptor beta chain. What it recognizes is unknown. Trimming removed 3 bases from V and 8 bases from J; junction bases left unmatched: 9. The CDR3 sequence is 16 residues long. The germline gives CDR1 LGHNA, CDR2 YNFKEQ. This sample is part of a study of human T cells and chemical hapten exposure. Whole-study context: Each patch test put 0.01% DPC on the upper back, and results were read at 6 days. There were per-sample TCR yield variations, arising mainly from small pooled library volume differences.

Each cDNA molecule in the library carried unique molecular identifiers. TCRdb used MiXCR to reprocess the RACE reads, holding one entry per CDR3 protein. The data show under 300,000 distinct CDR3 sequences, approximately 8% seen once. Study-level findings and limits: Alopecia in all donors means immunity may differ from healthy individuals.

Stated time point: pre-sensitization, week 0. Treatment indicated: therapeutic diphenylcyclopropenone sensitization with weekly scalp DPC. The V and J genes are TRBV4-2 and TRBJ1-6; 8 bases are a match to TRBD1. The clonotype comes from a man between 18 and 29 years old with alopecia areata. Some clones in this sample may be carry-over from other donors' samples. Material: whole blood, obtained in connection with sensitization to the hapten diphenylcyclopropenone (DPC). In DNA form, the CDR3 reads TGTGCCAGCAGCCAGGACAGGGTTAATCCCTATTCACCCCTCCACTTT. This encodes CASSQDRVNPYSPLHF.